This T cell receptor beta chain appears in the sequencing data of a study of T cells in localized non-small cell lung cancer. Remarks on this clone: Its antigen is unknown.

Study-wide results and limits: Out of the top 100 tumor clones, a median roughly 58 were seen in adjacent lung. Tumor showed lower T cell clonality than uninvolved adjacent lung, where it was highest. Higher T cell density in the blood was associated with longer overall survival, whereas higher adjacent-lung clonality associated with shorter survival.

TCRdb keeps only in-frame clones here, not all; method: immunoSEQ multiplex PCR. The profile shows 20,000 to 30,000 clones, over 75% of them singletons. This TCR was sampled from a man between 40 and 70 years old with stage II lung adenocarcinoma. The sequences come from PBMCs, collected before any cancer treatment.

The chain's CDR3 is CASRGTSGSYNEQFF. The CDR3 coding sequence is TGTGCCAGCAGGGGGACTAGCGGGAGTTACAATGAGCAGTTCTTC. The V call is TRBV6-4, the J call TRBJ2-1; 14 nucleotides align to TRBD2. This CDR3 region has 15 residues. Trimming took 6 bases from V and 4 from J; bases not matched to a gene: 2. The germline gives CDR1 MRHNA, CDR2 SNTAGT.